These 18 T cell receptor beta chains share one sample of origin, sequenced in a study of cytomegalovirus exposure and HLA in healthy donors. In the PCR, 60 Vbeta and 13 Jbeta primers were used. Sequenced by immunoSEQ multiplex PCR; TCRdb stores in-frame clones only, minus some. The top ten clones hold 9.2% of a sample with 85,000 to 100,000 clones, about nine tenths of them seen once. What was sequenced was PBMCs. Source of these receptors: a man aged 25 to 45 in good health and CMV-seropositive.

The chain couples TRBV11-3 to TRBJ1-1; TRBD1 matches 9 bases. The CDR3 consists of 17 residues. The germline CDR1 and CDR2 sequences are SGHNT and YENEEA. J gave up 0 bases and V 5 bases, and 10 bases lay outside the gene matches. In DNA, the CDR3 is TGTGCCAGCAGCCCCGGACAGGGGAGGGACATGAACACTGAAGCTTTCTTT. The encoded protein is CASSPGQGRDMNTEAFF.

The chain is built from TRBV25-1 and TRBJ2-3; D is unresolved. This CDR3 is built from 12 residues. V gave up 2 bases and J gave up 8 bases, with 8 bases separating them. Germline V gene data show CDR1 as MGHDK and CDR2 as SYGVNS. CDR3 loop: CASSEDGVTQYF. CDR3 sequence (DNA): TGTGCCAGCAGTGAAGACGGAGTTACGCAGTATTTT. The variable domain in full, completed from reference TRBV25-1 and TRBJ2-3, reads EADIYQTPRYLVIGTGKKITLECSQTMGHDKMYWYQQDPGMELHLIHYSYGVNSTEKGDLSSESTVSRIRTEHFPLTLESARPSHTSQYLCASSEDGVTQYFGPGTRLTVL.

This clone was seen more than once but under ten times. V and J are TRBV6-6 and TRBJ2-1, with 9 bases lining up with TRBD2. The V gene's germline CDR1 is MNHNY and CDR2 SVGAGI (reference sequence). Trimming removed 0 bases from V and 7 bases from J; junction bases left unmatched: 7. The CDR3 runs 16 residues. This chain's CDR3 is CASSYSGLAIGNEQFF. The CDR3 region has the DNA TGTGCCAGCAGTTACTCCGGACTAGCGATTGGGAATGAGCAGTTCTTC.

This clone was seen a few times. The chain carries TRBV19 and TRBJ1-3, with a weak D call TRBD1 (5 bases). This CDR3 is 13 amino acids long. The ends were cut back, 5 bases at V and 0 bases at J, with 5 bases in the middle. Looked up from germline, CDR1 is LNHDA and CDR2 is SQIVND (reference sequence). CDR3 DNA: TGTGCCAGTAGTGACAGCTCTGGAAACACCATATATTTT. It encodes CASSDSSGNTIYF.

This chain joins TRBV5-1 and TRBJ2-7; D call uncertain. With 0 bases removed from V and 6 bases from J, the gap between germline ends came to 7 bases. This CDR3 has 12 amino acids. Looked up from germline, CDR1 is SGHRS and CDR2 is YFSETQ. The CDR3 DNA reads TGCGCCAGCAGCTTGGCGACGGGCGAGCAGTACTTC. Translated: CASSLATGEQYF.

The J gene is TRBJ1-1, the V gene TRBV28; weak D call: TRBD1 (5 bases). This CDR3 contains 13 residues. With 9 bases removed from V and 4 bases from J, the gap between germline ends came to 15 bases. The V gene's germline CDR1 is MDHEN and CDR2 SYDVKM. CDR3 DNA sequence: TGTGCCAGTTCGGACGTCAGGGCCACTGAAGCTTTCTTT. It is translated as CASSDVRATEAFF.

V gene TRBV25-1 combines with J gene TRBJ2-2, with a tentative D call TRBD2 (7 bases). With 3 bases removed from V and 0 bases from J, the gap between germline ends came to 11 bases. This CDR3 is built from 16 residues. Germline-derived CDR1 and CDR2 are MGHDK and SYGVNS. The CDR3: CASSDRGAPNTGELFF. The CDR3 DNA reads as TGTGCCAGCAGTGACCGGGGGGCCCCGAACACCGGGGAGCTGTTTTTT.

V usage is TRBV10-3 and J usage is TRBJ2-3, with D maybe TRBD2 (6 bases). Between the trimmed V and J ends, which lost 6 bases and 2 bases, there was a span of 15 bases. This CDR3 has 15 amino acids. The germline gives CDR1 ENHRY, CDR2 SYGVKD. The CDR3 reads CAIRPTSRFTDTQYF. The CDR3 nucleotides are TGTGCCATCAGACCCACTAGCAGGTTCACAGATACGCAGTATTTT.

The V gene is TRBV19, the J gene TRBJ2-5, with a possible D match to TRBD1 (5 bases). This CDR3 is 14 amino acids long. V lost 0 bases, J lost 5 bases, and 10 bases lay in between. CDR1 is LNHDA and CDR2 is SQIVND in the germline V gene (reference sequence). CDR3 in DNA: TGTGCCAGTAGTATAGATCTAGGGGTTGAGACCCAGTACTTC. Amino acid sequence: CASSIDLGVETQYF.

The chain joins TRBV7-9 to TRBJ2-7; TRBD2 matches at 12 bases. With V trimmed by 2 bases and J by 2 bases, 4 bases remained unmatched. CDR3 size: 16 residues. Germline CDR1 is SEHNR and CDR2 is FQNEAQ (reference sequence). The CDR3 loop is CASSLSLAGGPYEQYF. The CDR3 DNA is TGTGCCAGCAGCTTATCCCTAGCGGGAGGGCCCTACGAGCAGTACTTC.

The V gene is TRBV7-9, the J gene TRBJ2-5; 10 bases fit TRBD2. With V trimmed by 3 bases and J by 11 bases, 0 bases remained unmatched. The CDR3 contains 11 residues. The germline CDR1 and CDR2 sequences are SEHNR and FQNEAQ (reference sequence). The CDR3 DNA sequence: TGTGCCAGCAGCTTGACTAGCGGGCAGTACTTC. Its translation is CASSLTSGQYF.

V and J are TRBV5-1 and TRBJ2-1; weak D call: TRBD1 (5 bases). V was shortened by 0 bases and J by 7 bases, with 11 bases between the two germline ends. Germline V lookup: CDR1 SGHRS, CDR2 YFSETQ. The CDR3 spans 14 residues. CDR3 bases: TGCGCCAGCAGCTTGGGACAGAGTACGAATGAGCAGTTCTTC. Translating gives CASSLGQSTNEQFF.

V is TRBV5-1 and J is TRBJ2-3; 13 bases match TRBD2. With 4 bases clipped from V and 9 bases from J, the junction kept 5 bases outside the gene matches. This CDR3 region has 14 residues. Looked up from germline, CDR1 is SGHRS and CDR2 is YFSETQ. CDR3 nucleotides: TGCGCCAGCAGCCCACGGACTAGCGGGAGAACGCAGTATTTT. Translated, it gives CASSPRTSGRTQYF. Looking up the rest from reference TRBV5-1 and TRBJ2-3 gives the full variable domain: KAGVTQTPRYLIKTRGQQVTLSCSPISGHRSVSWYQQTPGQGLQFLFEYFSETQRNKGNFPGRFSGRQFSNSRSEMNVSTLELGDSALYLCASSPRTSGRTQYFGPGTRLTVL.

CDR3 sequence: CAWSAGQPGDEKLFF. The CDR3 nucleotides are TGTGCCTGGAGTGCGGGACAGCCGGGGGATGAAAAACTGTTTTTT. This sequence joins TRBV30 and TRBJ1-4; TRBD1 agrees at 7 bases. J was trimmed by 6 bases and V by 1 base; bases with no gene match: 8. Looked up from germline, CDR1 is GTSNPN and CDR2 is SVGIG (reference sequence). The CDR3 covers 15 residues. Filled out from reference TRBV30 and TRBJ1-4, the complete variable domain reads SQTIHQWPATLVQPVGSPLSLECTVEGTSNPNLYWYRQAAGRGLQLLFYSVGIGQISSEVPQNLSASRPQDRQFILSSKKLLLSDSGFYLCAWSAGQPGDEKLFFGSGTQLSVL.

This clone was seen a single time. The J gene is TRBJ2-2, the V gene TRBV7-9; 7 nucleotides match TRBD2. The J segment lost 6 bases and the V segment lost 5 bases, leaving 0 bases of the junction unmatched. CDR3 length: 12 residues. The germline V gene encodes CDR1 SEHNR and CDR2 FQNEAQ (reference sequence). The CDR3 nucleotides read TGTGCCAGCAGCGGACTAGCCGGGGAGCTGTTTTTT. Translation: CASSGLAGELFF.

This chain joins TRBV2 and TRBJ2-6; D uncertain. Trimming took 3 bases from V and 2 from J, leaving 8 bases between them. Germline loops: CDR1 SNHLY, CDR2 FYNNEI. The CDR3 has 15 residues. CDR3 region: CASSDSNTGANVLTF. In DNA, the CDR3 is TGTGCCAGCAGTGATTCGAACACTGGGGCCAACGTCCTGACTTTC.

The gene calls are TRBV7-9 and TRBJ2-1, with 15 bases aligning to TRBD2. This CDR3 has 17 amino acids. Germline CDR1 reads SEHNR; CDR2 reads FQNEAQ (reference sequence). Trimming removed 4 bases from V and 4 bases from J; junction bases left unmatched: 5. The CDR3 here is CASSSRGLAGGYNEQFF. CDR3 DNA: TGTGCCAGCAGCTCAAGAGGACTAGCGGGAGGGTACAATGAGCAGTTCTTC.

J is TRBJ1-2 and V is TRBV9; 11 bases match TRBD1. The CDR3 length is 16 residues. J was trimmed by 8 bases and V by 0 bases; bases with no gene match: 9. Germline lookup yields CDR1 SGDLS and CDR2 YYNGEE. The CDR3 coding sequence is TGTGCCAGCAGCGTAGCTCGGGGACAGGGGGTAGGAGGCTACACCTTC. Its protein is CASSVARGQGVGGYTF. Full variable domain (rest looked up from reference TRBV9 and TRBJ1-2): DSGVTQTPKHLITATGQRVTLRCSPRSGDLSVYWYQQSLDQGLQFLIQYYNGEERAKGNILERFSAQQFPDLHSELNLSSLELGDSALYFCASSVARGQGVGGYTFGSGTRLTVV.